These T cell receptor beta chains were read from a single sample in a study of T cell responses to AZD1222 COVID-19 vaccine. Assay: immunoSEQ multiplex PCR; the TCRdb copy retains only in-frame clones and omits some. The data hold 65,000 to 75,000 clones, with under 90% observed a single time. Sequencing used peripheral blood, obtained on day 0 of AZD1222 vaccination. These receptors originate from an adult in good health. Each CDR3 is given with its conserved first and last residue. Fields, in order: clone size, J gene, V gene, D gene, CDR3 protein, CDR3 DNA. D genes are given only for firm matches. The size field is filled for only some rows; it gives once, few, many or a size class.

clone size: .
J gene: TRBJ1-1
V gene: TRBV7-9
D gene: .
CDR3 protein: CASRKGSQNSEAFF
CDR3 DNA: TGTGCCAGCAGAAAGGGCAGCCAAAACTCTGAAGCTTTCTTT

clone size: .
J gene: TRBJ1-1
V gene: TRBV13
D gene: .
CDR3 protein: CASSLRLGAGTEAFF
CDR3 DNA: TGTGCCAGCAGCTTAAGGCTGGGGGCAGGCACTGAAGCTTTCTTT

clone size: .
J gene: TRBJ2-1
V gene: TRBV9
D gene: .
CDR3 protein: CASSPSPDEQFF
CDR3 DNA: TGTGCCAGCAGCCCGTCCCCCGATGAGCAGTTCTTC

clone size: .
J gene: TRBJ2-5
V gene: TRBV18
D gene: .
CDR3 protein: CASSPQYQETQYF
CDR3 DNA: TGTGCCAGCTCACCACAGTACCAAGAGACCCAGTACTTC

clone size: .
J gene: TRBJ1-1
V gene: TRBV19
D gene: .
CDR3 protein: CASSVDRTNTEAFF
CDR3 DNA: TGTGCCAGTAGTGTCGACAGGACGAACACTGAAGCTTTCTTT

clone size: .
J gene: TRBJ1-5
V gene: TRBV7-2
D gene: TRBD1
CDR3 protein: CASSAGQGDAQPQHF
CDR3 DNA: TGTGCCAGCAGCGCCGGACAGGGGGACGCTCAGCCCCAGCATTTT

clone size: .
J gene: TRBJ1-2
V gene: TRBV18
D gene: TRBD1
CDR3 protein: CASSPDRAPVYYGYTF
CDR3 DNA: TGTGCCAGCTCACCAGACAGGGCCCCAGTTTACTATGGCTACACCTTC

clone size: few
J gene: TRBJ1-1
V gene: TRBV19
D gene: TRBD1
CDR3 protein: CASSIRTGGASPNTEAFF
CDR3 DNA: TGTGCCAGTAGTATCCGGACAGGGGGCGCGTCCCCTAACACTGAAGCTTTCTTT

clone size: .
J gene: TRBJ2-7
V gene: TRBV15
D gene: .
CDR3 protein: CATSRHDRRYEQYF
CDR3 DNA: TGTGCCACCAGCAGACATGACAGGAGGTACGAGCAGTACTTC

clone size: .
J gene: TRBJ1-4
V gene: TRBV9
D gene: TRBD1
CDR3 protein: CASSVVQGGVEKLFF
CDR3 DNA: TGTGCCAGCAGCGTAGTCCAGGGGGGAGTTGAAAAACTGTTTTTT

clone size: .
J gene: TRBJ1-5
V gene: TRBV19
D gene: .
CDR3 protein: CASSTFGPNQPQHF
CDR3 DNA: TGTGCCAGTAGTACCTTTGGCCCCAATCAGCCCCAGCATTTT

clone size: .
J gene: TRBJ2-1
V gene: TRBV19
D gene: .
CDR3 protein: CASSQGYNEQFF
CDR3 DNA: TGTGCCAGTAGTCAGGGGTACAATGAGCAGTTCTTC

clone size: .
J gene: TRBJ2-2
V gene: TRBV27
D gene: TRBD2
CDR3 protein: CASSLSGGGTGELFF
CDR3 DNA: TGTGCCAGCAGTTTAAGCGGGGGAGGCACCGGGGAGCTGTTTTTT

clone size: .
J gene: TRBJ2-7
V gene: TRBV5-1
D gene: .
CDR3 protein: CASSLVSGDFLEQYF
CDR3 DNA: TGCGCCAGCAGCTTGGTTTCCGGGGATTTCCTCGAGCAGTACTTC

clone size: .
J gene: TRBJ2-7
V gene: TRBV9
D gene: .
CDR3 protein: CASSPAPYNYEQYF
CDR3 DNA: TGTGCCAGCAGCCCAGCGCCCTACAACTACGAGCAGTACTTC

clone size: .
J gene: TRBJ2-7
V gene: TRBV20-1
D gene: .
CDR3 protein: CSATDYEQYF
CDR3 DNA: TGCAGTGCTACCGACTACGAGCAGTACTTC

clone size: .
J gene: TRBJ2-7
V gene: TRBV19
D gene: .
CDR3 protein: CASSPRDRDYEQYF
CDR3 DNA: TGTGCCAGTAGTCCTCGGGACCGAGACTACGAGCAGTACTTC

clone size: once
J gene: TRBJ1-1
V gene: TRBV5-1
D gene: .
CDR3 protein: CASSSRGSDTEAFF
CDR3 DNA: TGCGCCAGCAGCTCCAGGGGATCGGACACTGAAGCTTTCTTT

clone size: once
J gene: TRBJ1-3
V gene: TRBV29-1
D gene: TRBD1
CDR3 protein: CSVVQGAGGNTIYF
CDR3 DNA: TGCAGCGTTGTACAGGGGGCTGGTGGAAACACCATATATTTT

clone size: .
J gene: TRBJ2-1
V gene: TRBV2
D gene: TRBD2
CDR3 protein: CASKVTSGGPYNEQFF
CDR3 DNA: TGTGCCAGCAAAGTTACTAGCGGGGGGCCGTACAATGAGCAGTTCTTC

clone size: once
J gene: TRBJ1-5
V gene: TRBV9
D gene: .
CDR3 protein: CASSVSQNSNQPQHF
CDR3 DNA: TGTGCCAGCAGCGTATCGCAGAATAGCAATCAGCCCCAGCATTTT

clone size: .
J gene: TRBJ2-1
V gene: TRBV30
D gene: TRBD1
CDR3 protein: CAWSVTGVQEQFF
CDR3 DNA: TGTGCCTGGAGTGTAACAGGGGTACAAGAGCAGTTCTTC

clone size: .
J gene: TRBJ1-3
V gene: TRBV24-1
D gene: .
CDR3 protein: CATSDSATGGNTIYF
CDR3 DNA: TGTGCCACCAGTGATTCGGCCACCGGAGGAAACACCATATATTTT

clone size: .
J gene: TRBJ2-1
V gene: TRBV14
D gene: .
CDR3 protein: CASSQDSALRTNEQFF
CDR3 DNA: TGTGCCAGCAGCCAAGATAGTGCCCTACGTACCAATGAGCAGTTCTTC

clone size: few
J gene: TRBJ1-3
V gene: TRBV27
D gene: TRBD1
CDR3 protein: CASRLQGASGNTIYF
CDR3 DNA: TGTGCCAGCAGACTGCAGGGGGCGTCTGGAAACACCATATATTTT

clone size: .
J gene: TRBJ2-1
V gene: TRBV24-1
D gene: TRBD1
CDR3 protein: CATSDLAGGRIEQFF
CDR3 DNA: TGTGCCACCAGTGATTTGGCAGGGGGCCGGATTGAGCAGTTCTTC

clone size: .
J gene: TRBJ1-2
V gene: TRBV6-2/TRBV6-3
D gene: .
CDR3 protein: CASSYFTGNYGYTF
CDR3 DNA: TGTGCCAGCAGTTACTTTACAGGAAACTATGGCTACACCTTC

clone size: once
J gene: TRBJ1-1
V gene: TRBV28
D gene: .
CDR3 protein: CASSLTGGEIYTEAFF
CDR3 DNA: TGTGCCAGCAGCCTCACGGGAGGGGAGATTTACACTGAAGCTTTCTTT

clone size: .
J gene: TRBJ1-1
V gene: TRBV28
D gene: .
CDR3 protein: CASHGALNTEAFF
CDR3 DNA: TGTGCCAGCCACGGGGCTTTGAACACTGAAGCTTTCTTT

clone size: .
J gene: TRBJ2-5
V gene: TRBV28
D gene: .
CDR3 protein: CASRIGTMMETQYF
CDR3 DNA: TGTGCCAGCAGGATCGGGACGATGATGGAGACCCAGTACTTC

clone size: .
J gene: TRBJ2-3
V gene: TRBV5-1
D gene: .
CDR3 protein: CASDKGRGTDTQYF
CDR3 DNA: TGCGCCAGCGATAAGGGGCGAGGGACAGATACGCAGTATTTT

clone size: .
J gene: TRBJ1-1
V gene: TRBV19
D gene: .
CDR3 protein: CASRPVQGVNRAFF
CDR3 DNA: TGTGCCAGTAGGCCCGTCCAAGGGGTGAATCGCGCTTTCTTT

clone size: .
J gene: TRBJ1-5
V gene: TRBV13
D gene: TRBD1
CDR3 protein: CASSTGTGIQPQHF
CDR3 DNA: TGTGCCAGCAGTACCGGGACAGGGATTCAGCCCCAGCATTTT

clone size: .
J gene: TRBJ1-4
V gene: TRBV6-6
D gene: .
CDR3 protein: CASSYQGAAEKLFF
CDR3 DNA: TGTGCCAGCAGTTACCAAGGGGCGGCTGAAAAACTGTTTTTT

clone size: .
J gene: TRBJ2-2
V gene: TRBV4-1
D gene: TRBD2
CDR3 protein: CASSQERGIGGELFF
CDR3 DNA: TGCGCCAGCAGCCAAGAGCGGGGGATCGGCGGGGAGCTGTTTTTT

clone size: .
J gene: TRBJ2-2
V gene: TRBV7-6
D gene: .
CDR3 protein: CASRSGSTGELFF
CDR3 DNA: TGTGCCAGCAGGTCCGGTTCCACCGGGGAGCTGTTTTTT

clone size: .
J gene: TRBJ1-1
V gene: TRBV7-3
D gene: TRBD1
CDR3 protein: CASSLTGQTNTEAFF
CDR3 DNA: TGTGCCAGCAGCTTAACGGGACAGACAAACACTGAAGCTTTCTTT

clone size: .
J gene: TRBJ1-1
V gene: TRBV7-3
D gene: .
CDR3 protein: CASSLQGLGTEAFF
CDR3 DNA: TGTGCCAGCAGCCTACAGGGTCTTGGAACTGAAGCTTTCTTT

clone size: .
J gene: TRBJ1-3
V gene: TRBV3-1/TRBV3-2
D gene: .
CDR3 protein: CASSQGSGNTIYF
CDR3 DNA: TGTGCCAGCAGCCAGGGATCTGGAAACACCATATATTTT

clone size: .
J gene: TRBJ2-6
V gene: TRBV7-2
D gene: TRBD2
CDR3 protein: CASTRTSGSSGANVLTF
CDR3 DNA: TGTGCCAGCACCCGGACTAGCGGGAGTTCAGGGGCCAACGTCCTGACTTTC

clone size: .
J gene: TRBJ1-4
V gene: TRBV30
D gene: .
CDR3 protein: CAWSRPSNEKLFF
CDR3 DNA: TGTGCCTGGAGTCGCCCGTCTAATGAAAAACTGTTTTTT

clone size: .
J gene: TRBJ2-3
V gene: TRBV4-2
D gene: .
CDR3 protein: CASSQDNWERTDTQYF
CDR3 DNA: TGTGCCAGCAGCCAAGATAATTGGGAACGCACAGATACGCAGTATTTT

clone size: .
J gene: TRBJ2-7
V gene: TRBV27
D gene: .
CDR3 protein: CASSFRAGHPSYEQYF
CDR3 DNA: TGTGCCAGCAGTTTCCGCGCGGGACACCCTTCCTACGAGCAGTACTTC

clone size: .
J gene: TRBJ1-5
V gene: TRBV21-1
D gene: .
CDR3 protein: CASEGHAKRPQHF
CDR3 DNA: TGTGCCAGCGAGGGTCACGCCAAGCGGCCCCAGCATTTT

clone size: .
J gene: TRBJ1-4
V gene: TRBV27
D gene: TRBD1
CDR3 protein: CASSLRQGGEKLFF
CDR3 DNA: TGTGCCAGCAGTTTACGACAGGGAGGGGAAAAACTGTTTTTT

clone size: .
J gene: TRBJ2-7
V gene: TRBV28
D gene: .
CDR3 protein: CASTWGSYEQYF
CDR3 DNA: TGTGCCAGCACATGGGGTTCCTACGAGCAGTACTTC

clone size: .
J gene: TRBJ2-7
V gene: TRBV3-1/TRBV3-2
D gene: TRBD2
CDR3 protein: CASSQGIGLAKQYF
CDR3 DNA: TGTGCCAGCAGCCAAGGGATCGGACTAGCTAAGCAGTACTTC

clone size: .
J gene: TRBJ2-7
V gene: TRBV20-1
D gene: .
CDR3 protein: CSASQGAVSYEQYF
CDR3 DNA: TGCAGTGCTAGTCAGGGAGCTGTCTCCTACGAGCAGTACTTC

clone size: .
J gene: TRBJ2-1
V gene: TRBV4-2
D gene: .
CDR3 protein: CASSLVDGTQFF
CDR3 DNA: TGTGCCAGCAGCCTGGTTGATGGGACACAGTTCTTC

clone size: .
J gene: TRBJ1-1
V gene: TRBV7-8
D gene: .
CDR3 protein: CASSLAMGEAFF
CDR3 DNA: TGTGCCAGCAGCCTCGCGATGGGTGAAGCTTTCTTT

clone size: once
J gene: TRBJ1-2
V gene: TRBV5-6
D gene: TRBD1
CDR3 protein: CASSRGQVAHYGYTF
CDR3 DNA: TGTGCCAGCAGCCGGGGACAGGTAGCCCACTATGGCTACACCTTC

clone size: .
J gene: TRBJ1-2
V gene: TRBV27
D gene: TRBD1
CDR3 protein: CASSLLGGARGYTF
CDR3 DNA: TGTGCCAGCAGTTTATTAGGGGGCGCGCGCGGCTACACCTTC